Listed below are T cell receptor beta chains from one sample, sequenced in a study of tumor-infiltrating lymphocytes in primary liver carcinoma. Via MiXCR, TCRdb re-called the multiplex PCR reads, giving one row per CDR3 protein. The sample lists tens of thousands of distinct CDR3 sequences; about three quarters were seen once. Sequences were obtained from liver tumor tissue from sampling region 5. These receptors originate from a man aged 35 to 55 with primary liver carcinoma and hepatitis B virus infection. Each CDR3 is given with its conserved first and last residue. A D gene is named only where the DNA matches it firmly. Clone size is not always given. Where it is, it says once, few, many or a class for expanded clones.

abundance,d_gene,j_gene,v_gene,len,CDR3nt,CDR3aa
once,NA,TRBJ2-1,TRBV11-2,13,TGTGCCAGCAGTCCCGGGCTAGCCCAGGAGCAGTTCTTC,CASSPGLAQEQFF
many,NA,TRBJ1-4,TRBV25-1,15,TGTGCCAGCAGTGAATCGGGGGCCCTAGAGAGAAAACTGTTTTTT,CASSESGALERKLFF
NA,TRBD1,TRBJ2-7,TRBV6-2/TRBV6-3,14,TGTGCCATCAGTTGGGACAGGGGGCTCTATGAGCAGTACTTC,CAISWDRGLYEQYF
many,TRBD1,TRBJ2-4,TRBV28,15,TGTGCCAGCAATAGACAGGGGGTGGACAAAAACATTCAGTACTTC,CASNRQGVDKNIQYF
NA,NA,TRBJ2-3,TRBV5-4,13,TGTGCCAGAAGCGCGGAGTCCTCAGATACGCAGTATTTT,CARSAESSDTQYF
many,NA,TRBJ1-1,TRBV4-2,17,TGTGCCAGCAGCCAAGATCACGGCAGGGCATTGAACACTGAAGCTTTCTTT,CASSQDHGRALNTEAFF
NA,TRBD1,TRBJ2-1,TRBV10-3,14,TGTGCCATCAGTGATGACAGGGTAAGGAATGAGTGGTTCTTC,CAISDDRVRNEWFF
once,NA,TRBJ2-5,TRBV3-1,14,TGTGCCAGCAGCCCGCGGAGGGCCCAAGAGACCCAGTACTTC,CASSPRRAQETQYF
NA,TRBD2,TRBJ2-7,TRBV4-1,15,TGCGCCAACAGCCAAGCCTCTAGCGGGAGCTACGAGCAGTACTTC,CANSQASSGSYEQYF
NA,TRBD2,TRBJ2-1,TRBV11-3,18,TGTACCAACATCTTAAGGGGACCGGGACTAGCGGGATCAAATGAGCAGTTCTTC,CTNILRGPGLAGSNEQFF
many,NA,TRBJ2-7,TRBV9,14,TGTGCCAGCAGCGTAGGGGGGGTCATGGACGAGCAGTACTTC,CASSVGGVMDEQYF
NA,NA,TRBJ1-2,TRBV4-1,13,TGCGCCAGCAGCGAGGTAGCTAACTATGGTTACACCTTC,CASSEVANYGYTF
once,TRBD2,TRBJ2-3,TRBV5-4,18,TGTGCCAGAGGCCCTGGAACTAGCGGGGTCGGTGGCACAGATACGCAGTATTTT,CARGPGTSGVGGTDTQYF
NA,NA,TRBJ2-7,TRBV29-1,11,TGCAGCTCGTGGCTGAATTCGGGAGAGCACTTC,CSSWLNSGEHF
NA,NA,TRBJ2-7,TRBV7-8,14,TGTGCCTGCAGCCTTGACGGCGAAGACTACGAGCAGTACTTC,CACSLDGEDYEQYF
once,NA,TRBJ2-7,TRBV11-2,15,TGTGCCAGCAGCATCGGCAGGACTCTACCGTACGAGCAGCACTTC,CASSIGRTLPYEQHF
NA,TRBD2,TRBJ2-5,TRBV11-1,15,TGTGCCAGCACCCTCACGGGGCTAGCGGGAGAGAACCAGTACTTC,CASTLTGLAGENQYF
NA,NA,TRBJ2-7,TRBV11-2,15,TGTGCCAGCAGCCTCGGCGGGACCCTACCCCACGTGCAGTACTTC,CASSLGGTLPHVQYF
many,TRBD1,TRBJ2-2,TRBV7-9,15,TGTGCCAGCAGCTTAGGACAGGGGAGAGCCGGGGAGCTGTTTTTT,CASSLGQGRAGELFF
many,NA,TRBJ1-2,TRBV6-1,13,TGTGCCATTGAGGAGGGGGGAAGAGAAGGCTACACCTTC,CAIEEGGREGYTF
NA,NA,TRBJ2-7,TRBV11-2,15,TGTGCCAGCAGCATATCTGTGGGAATATCTTACGGGCAGTACTTC,CASSISVGISYGQYF
NA,NA,TRBJ2-1,TRBV6-5,17,TGTGCAAGCAGTTACTCTCCCGGGGGACAGTCTATGAATGAGCAGTTCTTC,CASSYSPGGQSMNEQFF
NA,NA,TRBJ1-5,TRBV6-1,15,TGTGCCTGTAGTGAACGGGGTCTTGGTAATCAGCCCCAGCATTTT,CACSERGLGNQPQHF
large,TRBD2,TRBJ2-7,TRBV11-2,18,TGTGCCAGCAGCTTATCCGTTGGACTAGCGGGAGGGGGGTACGAGCAGTACTTC,CASSLSVGLAGGGYEQYF
once,NA,TRBJ2-1,TRBV10-2,16,TGCGCCAGGAGTCTCACTACTGGGAGCTCCTACAATGAGCGGTTCTTC,CARSLTTGSSYNERFF
many,NA,TRBJ2-3,TRBV29-1,12,TGCAGCGTTGCGGCTAGCACAGATACGCAGTATTTT,CSVAASTDTQYF
medium-sized,NA,TRBJ2-7,TRBV14,14,TGTGCCAGCAGCCACCGGGACTTTGGGTACGAGCAGTACTTC,CASSHRDFGYEQYF
many,NA,TRBJ1-3,TRBV5-4,15,TGTGCCAGCAGCCAGACGGCAGGGAGCGGAAACACCATATATTTT,CASSQTAGSGNTIYF
many,NA,TRBJ2-7,TRBV6-1,15,TGTGCCAGCAGTGAAAGGAGCGGACCTTCCTACGAGCAGTACTTC,CASSERSGPSYEQYF
few,NA,TRBJ2-1,TRBV2,14,TGTGCCAGCAGGTCCGGGACATCAAACAATGAGCAGTTCTTC,CASRSGTSNNEQFF
NA,NA,TRBJ2-1,TRBV4-1,15,TGCGCCAGTAGCCAAAGATCTGTGACCTACAATGAGCAGCTCTTC,CASSQRSVTYNEQLF
once,NA,TRBJ2-5,TRBV11-2,14,TGTGCCAGCAGCTTAGGGGGGCTAGGAGAGTCACGGTACTTC,CASSLGGLGESRYF
NA,TRBD2,TRBJ2-1,TRBV29-1,14,TGCAGCGGATTGCCGGGAGGGGGGGTGGATGAACAGTTCTTC,CSGLPGGGVDEQFF